Detailed here is one T cell receptor (beta chain). Its antigen is unidentified. Disease duration was under 3 months in the ophthalmopathy patients, who also had a Clinical Activity Score of at least 3 and a NOSPECS grade of at least 4. RNA transcripts yielded amplified TCR beta CDR3 regions. Primed by the HTBI set, a first-round RT-PCR was run on the TCR CDR3. MiXCR was run by TCRdb on the multiplex PCR reads, yielding one entry per CDR3 protein. The table has roughly 500,000 distinct CDR3 sequences, roughly 15% seen once. These data originate in a study of T cells in Graves' hyperthyroidism and ophthalmopathy. At the level of the study: At initial diagnosis, before any treatment had begun, peripheral blood was obtained.

The study's findings and limits: A model of 13 V-J features distinguished ophthalmopathy from stable hyperthyroidism.

The J segment lost 5 bases and the V segment lost 5 bases, leaving 8 bases of the junction unmatched. The germline V gene has CDR1 SGHTA and CDR2 FQGTGA. This CDR3 is 15 amino acids long. This TCR derives from a woman aged 30 to 39 with Graves' ophthalmopathy. Sequencing was performed on blood. The rearrangement uses TRBV7-3 and TRBJ1-4, with 7 bases matching TRBD1. Written as DNA, the CDR3 is TGTGCCAGCAGCATCCCGGGACAGAGCAATGAAAAACTGTTTTTT. Amino acids: CASSIPGQSNEKLFF.